This T cell receptor beta chain was recorded in a study of T cells in Graves' hyperthyroidism and ophthalmopathy. It was 8 to 10 ml of fresh peripheral blood that supplied the PBMCs. TCR beta CDR3 region amplification was performed from RNA transcripts. When the TCR CDR3 underwent first-round RT-PCR, the HTBI primer set was used. MiXCR, applied by TCRdb to the multiplex PCR reads, yields one record per CDR3 protein. The table shows fewer than 700,000 distinct CDR3 sequences, with roughly 15% occurring only once. This clonotype was recorded at least ten times. V dropped 4 bases and J dropped 6; count of bases not matched to a gene: 13. The CDR3 is 17 amino acids. CDR1 and CDR2 from the germline V gene are SNHLY and FYNNEI.

This sequence originates from a woman aged 25 to 39 with Graves' hyperthyroidism. V and J are TRBV2 and TRBJ2-3; 10 bases agree with TRBD2. The sample was blood. CDR3 residues: CASSGLAGVGAGDTQYF. The CDR3 region has the DNA TGTGCCAGCAGTGGGCTAGCGGGAGTAGGAGCAGGGGATACGCAGTATTTT.